Given below is one TCR beta chain in context. Its specificity is unknown. This sample was included in a study of shared clonotypes between healthy human individuals. Study outcomes and limitations: The authors expected sequencing depth to affect clonotype sharing among donors. Relative to their counterparts shared across all four donors, non-shared clonotypes exhibited diminished generation probabilities. Only blood samples were collected, and tissue repertoires likely differ.

Clones were read by immunoSEQ multiplex PCR, and TCRdb kept only the in-frame ones, dropping some. Here the sample spans 2.3 million or so clones, 80% to 95% being singletons. CD4+ cell separation produced CD45RA+ naive and CD45RA-negative memory subsets. Trimming stripped 0 bases from V and 4 bases from J, with 13 bases between. Looked up from germline, CDR1 is MNHEY and CDR2 is SMNVEV (reference sequence). CDR3 size: 16 residues. The sequencing sample was made of naive CD4+ T cells from PBMCs. Subset denoted: CD45RA+ positively selected. This chain connects TRBV27 to TRBJ1-3; D remains ambiguous. The receptor's source is a man aged 18-30 years in good health. Some clones in this sample may be carry-over from other donors' samples. The CDR3 sequence is CASSLSPSVAGNTIYF. In nucleotides, the CDR3 is TGTGCCAGCAGTTTATCGCCCTCCGTAGCCGGAAACACCATATATTTT.